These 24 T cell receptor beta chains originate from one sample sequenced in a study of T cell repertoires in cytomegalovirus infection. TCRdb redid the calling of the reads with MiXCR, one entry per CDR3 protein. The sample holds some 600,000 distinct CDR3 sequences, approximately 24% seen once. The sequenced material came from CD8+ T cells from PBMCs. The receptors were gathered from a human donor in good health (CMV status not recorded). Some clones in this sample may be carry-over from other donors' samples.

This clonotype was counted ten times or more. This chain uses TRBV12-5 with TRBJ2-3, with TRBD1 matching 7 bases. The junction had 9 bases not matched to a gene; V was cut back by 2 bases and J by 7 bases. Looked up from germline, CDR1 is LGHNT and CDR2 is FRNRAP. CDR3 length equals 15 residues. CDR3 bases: TGTGCTAGTGGTTTGCCTGGCCAGGGGGATAATACGCAGTATTTT. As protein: CASGLPGQGDNTQYF. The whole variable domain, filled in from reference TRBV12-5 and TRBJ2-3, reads DARVTQTPRHKVTEMGQEVTMRCQPILGHNTVFWYRQTMMQGLELLAYFRNRAPLDDSGMPKDRFSAEMPDATLATLKIQPSEPRDSAVYFCASGLPGQGDNTQYFGPGTRLTVL.

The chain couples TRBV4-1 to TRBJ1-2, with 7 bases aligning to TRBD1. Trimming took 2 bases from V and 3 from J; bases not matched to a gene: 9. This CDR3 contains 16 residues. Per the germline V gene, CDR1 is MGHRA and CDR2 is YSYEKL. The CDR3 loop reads CASSQTGARRYYGYTF. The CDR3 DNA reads TGCGCCAGCAGCCAAACAGGGGCCAGGAGGTACTATGGCTACACCTTC.

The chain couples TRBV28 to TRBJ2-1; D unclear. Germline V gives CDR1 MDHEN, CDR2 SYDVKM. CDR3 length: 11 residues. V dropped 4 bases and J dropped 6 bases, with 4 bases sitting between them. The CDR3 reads CASSWANEQFF. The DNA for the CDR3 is TGTGCCAGCAGTTGGGCCAATGAGCAGTTCTTC.

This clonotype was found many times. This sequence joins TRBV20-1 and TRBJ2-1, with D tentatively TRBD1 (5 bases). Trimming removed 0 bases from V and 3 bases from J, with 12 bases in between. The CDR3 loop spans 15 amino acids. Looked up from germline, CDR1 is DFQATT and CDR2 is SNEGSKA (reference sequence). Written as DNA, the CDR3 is TGCAGTGCTAGAGATCTGGGGCTGAGCTACAATGAGCAGTTCTTC. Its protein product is CSARDLGLSYNEQFF.

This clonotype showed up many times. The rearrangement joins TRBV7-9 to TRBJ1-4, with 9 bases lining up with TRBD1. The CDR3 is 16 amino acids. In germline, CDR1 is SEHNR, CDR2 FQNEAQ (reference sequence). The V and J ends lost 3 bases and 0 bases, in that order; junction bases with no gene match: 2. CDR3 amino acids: CASSLGDRATNEKLFF. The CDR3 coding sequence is TGTGCCAGCAGCTTGGGGGACAGGGCAACTAATGAAAAACTGTTTTTT.

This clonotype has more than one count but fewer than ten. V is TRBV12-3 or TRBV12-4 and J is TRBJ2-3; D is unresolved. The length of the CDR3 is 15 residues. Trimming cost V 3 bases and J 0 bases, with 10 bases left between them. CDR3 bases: TGTGCCAGCAGTTTTGTCGAGCGAAGCACAGATACGCAGTATTTT. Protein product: CASSFVERSTDTQYF.

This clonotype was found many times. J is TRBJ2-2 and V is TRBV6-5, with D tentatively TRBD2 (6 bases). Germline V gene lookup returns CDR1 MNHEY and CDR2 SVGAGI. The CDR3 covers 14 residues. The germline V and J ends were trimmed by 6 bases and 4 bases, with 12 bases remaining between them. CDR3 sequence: CASSPGRGTGELFF. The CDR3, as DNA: TGTGCCAGCAGCCCCGGGAGAGGCACCGGGGAGCTGTTTTTT.

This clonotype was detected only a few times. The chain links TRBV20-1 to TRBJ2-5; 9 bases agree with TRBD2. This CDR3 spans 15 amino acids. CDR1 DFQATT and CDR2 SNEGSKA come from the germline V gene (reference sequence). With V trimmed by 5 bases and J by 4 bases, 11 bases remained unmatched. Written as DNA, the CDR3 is TGCAGTGCTTTAGCGGGGGCCCAATTGTCAGAGACCCAGTACTTC. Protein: CSALAGAQLSETQYF.

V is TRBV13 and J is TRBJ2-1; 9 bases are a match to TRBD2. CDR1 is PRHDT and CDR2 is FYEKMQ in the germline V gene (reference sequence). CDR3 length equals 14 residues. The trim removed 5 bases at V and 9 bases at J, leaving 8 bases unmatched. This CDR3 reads CASSPRGGAGEQFF. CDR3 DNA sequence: TGTGCCAGCAGCCCCCGCGGGGGGGCCGGTGAGCAGTTCTTC.

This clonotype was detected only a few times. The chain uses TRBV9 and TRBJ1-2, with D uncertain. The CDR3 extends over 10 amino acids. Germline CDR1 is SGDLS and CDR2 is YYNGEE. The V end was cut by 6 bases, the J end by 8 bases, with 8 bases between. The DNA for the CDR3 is TGTGCCAGCAAGAGAGGAGGCTACACCTTC. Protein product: CASKRGGYTF.

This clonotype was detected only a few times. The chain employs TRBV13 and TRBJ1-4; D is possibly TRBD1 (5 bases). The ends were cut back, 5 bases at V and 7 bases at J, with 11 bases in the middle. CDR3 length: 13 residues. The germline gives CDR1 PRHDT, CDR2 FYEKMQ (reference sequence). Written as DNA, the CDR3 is TGTGCCAGCAGCCTCGACAGAAGTGAAAAACTGTTTTTT. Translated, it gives CASSLDRSEKLFF.

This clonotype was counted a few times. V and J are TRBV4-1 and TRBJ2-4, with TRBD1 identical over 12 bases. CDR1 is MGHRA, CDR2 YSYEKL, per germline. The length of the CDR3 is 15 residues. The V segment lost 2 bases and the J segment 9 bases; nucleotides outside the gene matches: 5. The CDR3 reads CASSQPGQGAIIQYF. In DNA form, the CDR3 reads TGCGCCAGCAGCCAACCGGGACAGGGGGCAATCATTCAGTACTTC.

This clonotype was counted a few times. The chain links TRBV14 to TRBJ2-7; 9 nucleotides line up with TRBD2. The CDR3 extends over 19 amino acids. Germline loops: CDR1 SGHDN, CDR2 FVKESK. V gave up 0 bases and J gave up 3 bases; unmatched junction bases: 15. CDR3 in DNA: TGTGCCAGCAGCCAAGACAGCCCGAAAGTGCGACTAGCGGACTACGAGCAGTACTTC. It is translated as CASSQDSPKVRLADYEQYF.

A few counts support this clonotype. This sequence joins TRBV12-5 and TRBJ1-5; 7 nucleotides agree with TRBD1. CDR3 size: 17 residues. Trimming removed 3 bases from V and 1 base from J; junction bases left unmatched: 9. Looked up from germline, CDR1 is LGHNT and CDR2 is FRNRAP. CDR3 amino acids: CASGFNQGERSNQPQHF. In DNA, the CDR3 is TGTGCTAGTGGTTTTAATCAGGGGGAAAGGAGCAATCAGCCCCAGCATTTT.

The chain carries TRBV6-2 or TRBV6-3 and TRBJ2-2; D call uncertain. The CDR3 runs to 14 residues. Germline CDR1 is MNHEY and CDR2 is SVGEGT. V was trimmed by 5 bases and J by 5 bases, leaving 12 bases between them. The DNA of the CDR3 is TGTGCCAGCAGTAGGGTCCTGGGGACCGGGGAGCTGTTTTTT. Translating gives CASSRVLGTGELFF.

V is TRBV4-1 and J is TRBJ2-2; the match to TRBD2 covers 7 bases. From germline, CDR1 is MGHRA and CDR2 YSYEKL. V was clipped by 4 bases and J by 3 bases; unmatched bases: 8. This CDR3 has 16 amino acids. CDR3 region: CASSRGASGYTGELFF. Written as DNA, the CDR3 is TGCGCCAGCAGCCGCGGGGCTAGCGGATACACCGGGGAGCTGTTTTTT.

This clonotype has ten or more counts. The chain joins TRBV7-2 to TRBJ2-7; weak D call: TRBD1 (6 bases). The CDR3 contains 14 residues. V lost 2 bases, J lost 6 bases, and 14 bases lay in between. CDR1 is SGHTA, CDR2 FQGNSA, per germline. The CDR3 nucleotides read TGTGCCAGCAGCTTACTACAGGGTCCGGGCGAGCAGTACGTC. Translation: CASSLLQGPGEQYV.

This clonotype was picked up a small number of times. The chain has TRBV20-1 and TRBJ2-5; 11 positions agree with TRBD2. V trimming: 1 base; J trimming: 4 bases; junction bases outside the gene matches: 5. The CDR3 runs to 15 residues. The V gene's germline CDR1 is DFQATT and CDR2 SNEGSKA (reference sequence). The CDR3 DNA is TGCAGTGCTAGAGTAGCGGGGGGGTATGGAGAGACCCAGTACTTC. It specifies CSARVAGGYGETQYF.

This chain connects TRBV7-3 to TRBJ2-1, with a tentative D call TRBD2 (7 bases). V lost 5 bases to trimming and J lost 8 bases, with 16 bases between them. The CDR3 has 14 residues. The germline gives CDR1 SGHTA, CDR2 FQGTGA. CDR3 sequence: CASSPGGGPYEQFF. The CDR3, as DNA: TGTGCCAGCAGCCCTGGGGGGGGGCCCTATGAGCAGTTCTTC. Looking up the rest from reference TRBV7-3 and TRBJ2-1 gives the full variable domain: GAGVSQTPSNKVTEKGKYVELRCDPISGHTALYWYRQSLGQGPEFLIYFQGTGAADDSGLPNDRFFAVRPEGSVSTLKIQRTERGDSAVYLCASSPGGGPYEQFFGPGTRLTVL.

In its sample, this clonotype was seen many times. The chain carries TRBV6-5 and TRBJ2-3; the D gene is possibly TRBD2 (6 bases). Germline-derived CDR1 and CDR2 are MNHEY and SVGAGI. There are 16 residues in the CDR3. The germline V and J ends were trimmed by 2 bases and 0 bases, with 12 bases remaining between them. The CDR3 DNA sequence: TGTGCCAGCAGTTACCAGGAGGGATTTAGCACAGATACGCAGTATTTT. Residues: CASSYQEGFSTDTQYF.

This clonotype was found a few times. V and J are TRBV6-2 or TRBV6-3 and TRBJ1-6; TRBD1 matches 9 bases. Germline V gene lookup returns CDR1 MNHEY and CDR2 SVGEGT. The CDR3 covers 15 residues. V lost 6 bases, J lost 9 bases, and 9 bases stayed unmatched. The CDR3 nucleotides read TGTGCCAGCAGCGACGCGGGACAGGGCGGTTCACCCCTCCACTTT. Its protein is CASSDAGQGGSPLHF.

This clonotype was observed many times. The DNA of the CDR3 is TGTGCCAGCAGCTCCCCCCAGAGCGATGAGCAGTTCTTC. This encodes CASSSPQSDEQFF. V is TRBV7-9 and J is TRBJ2-1; D unclear. CDR3 length: 13 residues. V lost 4 bases, J lost 8 bases, and 12 bases lay in between. Germline loops: CDR1 SEHNR, CDR2 FQNEAQ (reference sequence).

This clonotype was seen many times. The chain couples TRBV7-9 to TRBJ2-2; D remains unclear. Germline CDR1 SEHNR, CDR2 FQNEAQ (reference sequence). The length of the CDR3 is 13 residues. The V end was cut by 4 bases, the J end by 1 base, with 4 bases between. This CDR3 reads CASSSENTGELFF. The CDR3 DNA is TGTGCCAGCAGCTCAGAGAACACCGGGGAGCTGTTTTTT.

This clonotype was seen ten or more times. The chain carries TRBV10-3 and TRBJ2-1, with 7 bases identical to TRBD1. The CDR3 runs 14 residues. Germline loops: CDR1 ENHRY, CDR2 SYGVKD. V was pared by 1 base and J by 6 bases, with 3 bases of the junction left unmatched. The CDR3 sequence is CAISEFRQGNEQFF. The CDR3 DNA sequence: TGTGCCATCAGTGAGTTCAGACAGGGCAATGAGCAGTTCTTC.